This T cell receptor beta chain comes out of a study of identical twins. Findings of the study overall: Conclusions were based on cross-sectional statistical analysis, without following the same donors.

A remark on this clonotype: Its target is not known.

Template switching added a universal primer site, and cDNA bore unique molecular identifiers. TCRdb processed the 5' RACE reads anew with MiXCR; each CDR3 protein has one entry. This sample has under 350,000 distinct CDR3 sequences, with around 9.7% found just once. Among all donors, each was a healthy Caucasian. These data are also associated with another study on yellow fever vaccine responses in identical twins.

The material sequenced was CD8+ T cells sorted from blood. The source of this sequence is a woman between 18 and 30 years old in good health.

The CDR3 region is CASSPDRGPDEQYF. The CDR3 nucleotides are TGTGCCAGCAGTCCGGACAGGGGGCCCGACGAGCAGTACTTC. The rearrangement uses TRBV6-1 and TRBJ2-7; TRBD1 matches 11 bases. The CDR3 is made up of 14 amino acids. Germline values: CDR1 MNHNS, CDR2 SASEGT. V shed 5 bases, J shed 5 bases, and the junction held 5 bases outside the gene matches.